The T cell receptor (beta chain) under discussion was sequenced for a study of shared clonotypes between healthy human individuals (dated by TCRdb to between 2020 and 2021). Looking at the study overall: A couple of women and a few men aged 18 to 49 years were included in the cohort. Different laboratories and diverse techniques were used to prepare libraries and sequence TCR repertoires, to increase sequencing depth and limit assay-specific biases. For each donor, three plates each were used for CD4 naive and CD4 memory, two plates were used for CD8 naive, and one plate was used for CD8 memory. Each donor's leukapheresis produced roughly between roughly 0.85 and 10 billion PBMCs. The study deeply sequenced blood TCR repertoires of about 5 healthy adults to estimate repertoire size and the extent of clonotype sharing between individuals. Overall results and qualifications from the work: Sampling was restricted to blood, and TCR repertoires in tissue are likely to differ from TCR repertoires in blood. Higher generation probabilities were observed for clonotypes shared by all four sorted-subset donors than for non-shared clonotypes. Rarefaction of sorted-subset datasets indicated incomplete sequencing despite the large sequencing depth. Pairwise subsampling indicated that sequencing depth was expected to affect the degree of clonotype sharing among donors. Estimated clonotype richness was generally larger for naive than for memory subsets. Because the study included a small number of donors, the genetic and exposure-history diversity represented was limited. Sharing across a handful of donors was observed for about 4.8% of naive CD4, around 3.5% of naive CD8, around 2.5% of memory CD4, and about 0.39% of memory CD8 clonotypes.

In its sample, this clone was seen once. It lacks a known antigen. Base qualities are not provided; no much larger clone lies one nucleotide away. The donors were healthy, HIV-negative adults who had no recently reported acute infections or vaccinations. Every donor was a Caucasian adult residing in Nashville, Tennessee, USA. Magnetic negative selection was used to enrich CD4+ T cells, after which naive cells were positively selected on CD45RA and the negative fraction became the memory subset. Blood was obtained by leukapheresis, after which PBMCs were separated by Ficoll-Histopaque density gradient centrifugation and cryopreserved in liquid nitrogen vapor phase. Analytical flow cytometry was used to check the purity and quantity of every magnetically sorted T cell population. Genomic DNA was isolated from every sorted fraction and measured by UV absorbance on a Nanodrop 2000c. The CDR3 sequence holds 14 residues, the cysteine and phenylalanine included. The entry retains the CDR3 DNA only, 42 bases that are in frame from base 1. A distance of 9 bases separates the germline ends of V and J, which lose 3 bases and 2 bases respectively. As encoded in the germline V gene, CDR1 is SGHDT while CDR2 is YYEEEE.

TCR CDR3 regions were amplified from genomic DNA by multiplex PCR using the deep immunoSEQ assay. Extracted genomic DNA from each cell subset was distributed evenly across all wells of several immunoSEQ 96-well plates, and each plate was treated as a replicate. For sorted subsets, 200 to 250 ng of genomic DNA, equivalent to about 30,000 T cell genomes, went into each replicate PCR. The purified libraries were quantified using a Qubit 3.0 fluorometer, sized with a Bioanalyzer 2100, and then quantified again using the KAPA Library Quantification kit. Each immunoSEQ 96-well plate was sequenced on its own single-read 150-cycle Illumina NextSeq 550 flow cell. The authors processed their data as follows. Because the immunoSEQ output included only junctional sequences and no quality scores, the filtering could not be the same as the filtering used for full-length reads. To assign V/J genes and CDR3, sequences were annotated against IMGT germline references using PyIR, a Python wrapper for IgBLAST v1.9. Reads were removed for weak V/J assignments (E-value above 1e-6), missing CDR3, stop codons, out-of-frame junctions, or ambiguous translated residues. V3J clonotypes were defined as sequences sharing the same inferred V gene, J gene, and CDR3 amino acid sequence. To compute the percentage overlap between repertoires, the number of shared unique clonotypes was divided by the size of the smaller repertoire. Richness of each repertoire was evaluated using RTK rarefaction, the Chao1 estimator, and Recon v2.1 estimates of unobserved clonotypes. For all TCRbeta clonotypes obtained by the gDNA method from four donors, generation probabilities were computed with OLGA. Held by TCRdb, this immuneACCESS table contains in-frame sequences only and omits some clones. Under half of the omission traces to an unresolved V gene where checked; the cause of the rest is unknown. For V, J and clone size, that table is used; D and trimming come from the DNA. Recorded for this sample are around 750,000 clones; around 74% of them occurred a single time. The ten largest make up approximately 1.7% of the sample.

The sequenced sample consisted of memory CD4+ T cells sorted from blood. The cell subset or site label, read with the paper, signifies: CD45RA-negative fraction. The clonotype was recovered from a woman in her 30s in good health. The chain links TRBV5-6 with TRBJ1-5; the D gene cannot be named for sure. CDR3 reads: CASSWGNGNQPQHF. The nucleotide sequence reads TGTGCCAGCAGCTGGGGTAATGGCAATCAGCCCCAGCATTTT.